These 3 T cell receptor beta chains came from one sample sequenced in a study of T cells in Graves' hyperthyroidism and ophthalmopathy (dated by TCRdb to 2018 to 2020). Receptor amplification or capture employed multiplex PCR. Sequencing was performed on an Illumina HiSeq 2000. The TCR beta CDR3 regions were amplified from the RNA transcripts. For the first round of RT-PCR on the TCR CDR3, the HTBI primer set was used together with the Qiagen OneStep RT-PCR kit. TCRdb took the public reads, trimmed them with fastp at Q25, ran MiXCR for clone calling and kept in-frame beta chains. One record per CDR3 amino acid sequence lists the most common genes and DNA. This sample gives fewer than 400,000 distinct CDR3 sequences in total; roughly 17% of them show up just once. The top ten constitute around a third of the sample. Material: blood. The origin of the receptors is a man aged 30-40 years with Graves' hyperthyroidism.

CDR3 in DNA: TGTGCCAGTGGCCAAATATATGGCTACACCTTC. It is translated as CASGQIYGYTF. The rearrangement uses TRBV19 and TRBJ1-2, with D uncertain. Trimming shortened V by 8 bases and J by 5 bases, and 9 bases separated the two germline ends. Germline CDR1 and CDR2: LNHDA and SQIVND (reference sequence). This CDR3 has 11 residues.

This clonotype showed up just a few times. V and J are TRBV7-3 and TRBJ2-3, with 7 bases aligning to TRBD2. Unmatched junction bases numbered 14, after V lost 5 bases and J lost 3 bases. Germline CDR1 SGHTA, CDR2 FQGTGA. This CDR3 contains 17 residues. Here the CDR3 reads CASSPWGGDYITDTQYF. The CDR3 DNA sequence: TGTGCCAGCAGCCCATGGGGAGGGGATTATATTACAGATACGCAGTATTTT.

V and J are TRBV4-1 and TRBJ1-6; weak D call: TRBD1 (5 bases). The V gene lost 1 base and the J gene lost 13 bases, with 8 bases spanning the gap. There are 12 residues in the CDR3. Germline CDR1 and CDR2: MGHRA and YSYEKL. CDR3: CASSQGGEPLHF. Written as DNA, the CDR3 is TGCGCCAGCAGCCAAGGGGGGGAGCCCCTCCACTTT.